The rows below give T cell receptor beta chains drawn from one sample of a study of CD8+ T cells in alopecia areata. TCRdb's copy holds only in-frame clones and misses some; the assay was immunoSEQ multiplex PCR. This table holds some 150,000 clones, 50% to 75% found once. The sample was CD4+ T cells sorted from blood, taken at roughly week 55, from a patient treated with tofacitinib. These receptors all come from a human donor with alopecia areata. Both conserved end residues are part of each CDR3. The D gene is left open where the match is weak. Expanded clones are given a class, and other clones once, few, many or no size at all.

TRBV29-1	TRBJ1-1	13	few	NA	CSVWHRLNTEAFF	TGCAGCGTTTGGCACAGGTTGAACACTGAAGCTTTCTTT
TRBV19	TRBJ1-1	15	NA	NA	CASSPSYGIGAEAFF	TGTGCCAGTAGTCCCTCGTATGGGATAGGCGCTGAAGCTTTCTTT
TRBV27	TRBJ2-3	15	NA	TRBD1	CASSFGQGATDTQYF	TGTGCCAGCAGTTTTGGGCAGGGGGCCACAGATACGCAGTATTTT
TRBV9	TRBJ2-1	14	NA	TRBD2	CASSVAGGLFEQFF	TGTGCCAGCAGCGTAGCGGGGGGGCTGTTTGAGCAGTTCTTC
TRBV5-1	TRBJ1-4	14	NA	NA	CASSLTTGDEKLFF	TGCGCCAGCAGCTTGACGACAGGCGATGAAAAACTGTTTTTT
TRBV6-1	TRBJ1-6	15	few	TRBD1	CASSELDRGNSPLHF	TGTGCCAGCAGTGAATTGGACAGGGGAAATTCACCCCTCCACTTT
TRBV7-2	TRBJ2-7	14	NA	TRBD1	CASSFQQGVGEQYF	TGTGCCAGCAGCTTCCAACAGGGGGTGGGCGAGCAGTACTTC
TRBV29-1	TRBJ2-7	12	few	NA	CSVGKTTYEQYF	TGCAGCGTTGGAAAGACCACCTACGAGCAGTACTTC
TRBV4-2	TRBJ1-1	14	NA	NA	CASSQEGGYTEAFF	TGTGCCAGCAGCCAAGAAGGTGGTTACACTGAAGCTTTCTTT
TRBV5-1	TRBJ2-7	15	NA	NA	CASSLAPASSYEQYF	TGCGCCAGCAGCTTGGCACCGGCGAGCTCCTACGAGCAGTACTTC
TRBV30	TRBJ1-4	17	NA	NA	CAWSVRGAGLPGRKLFF	TGTGCCTGGAGTGTACGGGGGGCGGGTCTCCCCGGTCGAAAACTGTTTTTT
TRBV18	TRBJ1-3	15	NA	NA	CASSPPGQSGNTIYF	TGTGCCAGCTCACCACCGGGCCAGAGCGGAAACACCATATATTTT
TRBV30	TRBJ2-6	14	NA	NA	CACHRESGANVLTF	TGTGCCTGTCATAGGGAATCTGGGGCCAACGTCCTGACTTTC
TRBV11-2	TRBJ2-7	12	NA	TRBD2	CASTRGNYEQYF	TGTGCCAGCACGCGGGGGAACTACGAGCAGTACTTC
TRBV18	TRBJ2-1	16	NA	NA	CASSPEIRSSYNEQFF	TGTGCCAGCTCACCAGAGATTAGAAGCTCCTACAATGAGCAGTTCTTC
TRBV7-2	TRBJ1-3	15	few	NA	CASSLSGASGNTIYF	TGTGCCAGCAGTTTATCAGGGGCATCTGGAAACACCATATATTTT
TRBV18	TRBJ2-7	12	NA	NA	CASSQTPYEQYF	TGTGCCAGCTCTCAAACCCCCTACGAGCAGTACTTC
TRBV15	TRBJ1-4	15	many	NA	CATSRDKGTNEKLFF	TGTGCCACCAGCAGAGATAAGGGGACTAATGAAAAACTGTTTTTT
TRBV6-1	TRBJ1-1	13	NA	NA	CATKDGLNTEAFF	TGTGCCACCAAGGACGGCTTGAACACTGAAGCTTTCTTT
TRBV30	TRBJ2-1	13	NA	NA	CAWSPGTYNEQFF	TGTGCCTGGAGTCCCGGAACCTACAATGAGCAGTTCTTC
TRBV6-5	TRBJ2-5	14	NA	NA	CASTIDSRPGTQYF	TGTGCCAGCACCATAGACTCCCGACCTGGGACCCAGTACTTC
TRBV5-1	TRBJ2-2	13	NA	NA	CASSLGQAGELFF	TGCGCCAGCAGCTTGGGGCAGGCCGGGGAGCTGTTTTTT
TRBV10-3	TRBJ1-2	12	NA	NA	CAISESQDGYTF	TGTGCCATCAGTGAGTCTCAGGACGGCTACACCTTC
TRBV13	TRBJ1-5	12	NA	NA	CASSLPGQPQHF	TGTGCCAGCAGCTTACCCGGGCAGCCCCAGCATTTT
TRBV5-1	TRBJ1-1	14	NA	NA	CASSLRPGNTEAFF	TGCGCCAGCAGCTTGCGTCCGGGGAACACTGAAGCTTTCTTT
TRBV15	TRBJ2-3	13	NA	NA	CATSRDYTDTQYF	TGTGCCACCAGCAGAGATTACACAGATACGCAGTATTTT
TRBV29-1	TRBJ2-7	11	NA	NA	CSVEEGYEQYF	TGCAGCGTTGAGGAGGGGTACGAGCAGTACTTC
TRBV7-9	TRBJ2-2	15	few	NA	CASSLGGLNTGELFF	TGTGCCAGCAGCTTAGGGGGACTGAACACCGGGGAGCTGTTTTTT
TRBV7-9	TRBJ1-5	14	NA	NA	CASSLMDANQPQHF	TGTGCCAGCAGCTTAATGGATGCCAATCAGCCCCAGCATTTT
TRBV2	TRBJ1-6	20	few	TRBD1	CASSEAPGTARGLPNSPLHF	TGTGCCAGCAGTGAAGCCCCCGGGACAGCGAGGGGCCTACCCAATTCACCCCTCCACTTT
TRBV14	TRBJ2-3	14	few	TRBD1	CASRTGISTDTQYF	TGTGCCAGCAGGACAGGGATATCTACAGATACGCAGTATTTT
TRBV30	TRBJ1-5	14	NA	NA	CAWSVRGSNQPQHF	TGTGCCTGGAGTGTACGAGGTAGCAATCAGCCCCAGCATTTT
TRBV30	TRBJ2-7	14	once	NA	CAWSPWDFSYEQYF	TGTGCCTGGAGTCCATGGGACTTCTCCTACGAGCAGTACTTC
TRBV27	TRBJ1-6	16	few	TRBD1	CASSQNAGGVGSPLHF	TGTGCCAGCAGCCAGAACGCAGGGGGCGTCGGGTCACCCCTCCACTTT
TRBV14	TRBJ2-5	15	NA	TRBD1	CASSHFRTGQETQYF	TGTGCCAGCAGCCACTTCCGGACAGGACAAGAGACCCAGTACTTC